This T cell receptor (beta chain) was identified during a study of cytomegalovirus exposure and HLA in healthy donors. Points from the study as a whole: Investigators reported fewer than 200 TCR beta chains as tied to cytomegalovirus. Association with HLA alleles at 0.05 false discovery rate was found for roughly 17,000 TCR beta sequences in a later analysis. The majority of TCR sequences were rare, yet some public TCRs appeared in many donors. A reported reduction in N-insertions relative to the approximately 640-donor mean was seen in an Asian-associated ancestry cluster in a later analysis.

As concerns this clone: What it binds is not known. At one of its ends the junction is not consistent with the germline gene, which may arise from a read error.

Germline CDR1 is SEHNR and CDR2 is FQNEAQ (reference sequence). The CDR3 loop spans 13 amino acids. The PCR was carried out with 60 Vbeta primers and 13 Jbeta primers. Some clones are missing from TCRdb's copy, which holds only in-frame ones; the method was immunoSEQ multiplex PCR. The sample holds about 170,000 clones, around 82% seen once. Sequencing was carried out using PBMCs. The gene calls are TRBV7-9 and TRBJ2-7, with 7 bases aligning to TRBD2. This sequence originates from a male donor in good health and CMV-seronegative. CDR3 DNA: TGTTCCAGCAGGGATGGGAGGGCCTACGAGCAGTACTTC. It codes for CSSRDGRAYEQYF.